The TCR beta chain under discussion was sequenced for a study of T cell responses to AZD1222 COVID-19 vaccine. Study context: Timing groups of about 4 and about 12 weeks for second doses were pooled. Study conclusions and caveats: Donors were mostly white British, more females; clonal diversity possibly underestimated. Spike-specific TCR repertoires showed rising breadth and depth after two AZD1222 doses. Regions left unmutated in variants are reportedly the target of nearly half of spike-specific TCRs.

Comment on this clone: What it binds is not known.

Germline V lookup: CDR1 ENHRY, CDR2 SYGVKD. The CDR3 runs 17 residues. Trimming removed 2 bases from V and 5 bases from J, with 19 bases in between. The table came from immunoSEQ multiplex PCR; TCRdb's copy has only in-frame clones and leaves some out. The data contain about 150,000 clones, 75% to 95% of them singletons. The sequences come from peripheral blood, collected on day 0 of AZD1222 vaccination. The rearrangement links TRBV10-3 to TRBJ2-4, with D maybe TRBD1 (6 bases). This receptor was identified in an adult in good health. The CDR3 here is CAISEGSRTDSQNIQYF. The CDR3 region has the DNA TGTGCCATCAGTGAGGGCAGTCGGACAGATTCACAAAACATTCAGTACTTC.